The next 25 T cell receptor beta chains were all read from a single sample in a study of human T cells and chemical hapten exposure. One entry per CDR3 protein results from TCRdb running MiXCR on the RACE reads. Of under 400,000 distinct CDR3 sequences listed, about 5.1% are singletons. Described time point: pre-sensitization, week 0. The sample's treatment: therapeutic diphenylcyclopropenone sensitization with weekly scalp DPC. Sequencing was performed on whole blood, taken in connection with sensitization to the hapten diphenylcyclopropenone (DPC). These receptors came from a woman aged 50 to 65 with alopecia areata. Some clones in this sample may be carry-over from other donors' samples.

This clonotype has a count of ten or more. The CDR3 DNA sequence: TGTGCCAGCAGGTTACAGGGGGCGATTGACCACTATGGCTACACCTTC. The encoded protein is CASRLQGAIDHYGYTF. J is TRBJ1-2 and V is TRBV5-4; TRBD1 matches at 9 bases. CDR3 length equals 16 residues. Losses at the gene ends were 5 bases for V and 3 bases for J; bases not matched to a gene: 11. Per germline, CDR1 SGHNT and CDR2 YYREEE (reference sequence).

This clonotype has only a few counts. This chain joins TRBV7-2 and TRBJ1-6, with D tentatively TRBD1 (6 bases). CDR1 and CDR2 from the germline V gene are SGHTA and FQGNSA. The CDR3 loop spans 13 amino acids. V was trimmed by 4 bases and J by 8 bases, leaving 9 bases between them. The DNA for the CDR3 is TGTGCCAGCAGCTCGTACAGGGATTCACCCCTCCACTTT. Its translation: CASSSYRDSPLHF.

This clonotype was seen at least ten times. The chain couples TRBV20-1 to TRBJ1-3; tentatively, D is TRBD1 (6 bases). CDR3 size: 13 residues. CDR1 DFQATT and CDR2 SNEGSKA come from the germline V gene (reference sequence). The V end lost 6 bases, the J end lost 1 base, and 10 bases lay between the germline ends. The CDR3 DNA reads as TGCAGTGCCGTTGGGACATCTGGAAACACCATATATTTT. As protein: CSAVGTSGNTIYF.

This clonotype has just a few counts. The chain recombines TRBV30 with TRBJ1-1; weak D call: TRBD1 (6 bases). Trimming cost V 0 bases and J 1 base, with 12 bases left between them. The CDR3 length is 15 residues. CDR1 and CDR2 from the germline V gene are GTSNPN and SVGIG (reference sequence). CDR3 bases: TGTGCCTGGAGTGTACGAGGCAGGGGGAACACTGAAGCTTTCTTT. Translated: CAWSVRGRGNTEAFF.

The chain carries TRBV18 and TRBJ1-2, with 7 bases fitting TRBD1. Germline-derived CDR1 and CDR2 are KGHSH and LQKENI. The V segment lost 4 bases and the J segment 3 bases; nucleotides outside the gene matches: 5. The CDR3 has 14 residues. The CDR3 DNA reads TGTGCCAGCTCACGATCTGGGACAGACTATGGCTACACCTTC. Its translation: CASSRSGTDYGYTF.

At least ten counts were recorded for this clonotype. This chain uses TRBV20-1 with TRBJ2-2, with 7 bases that match TRBD2. V lost 2 bases to trimming and J lost 0 bases; unmatched junction nucleotides: 3. The CDR3 consists of 15 residues. The germline V gene has CDR1 DFQATT and CDR2 SNEGSKA (reference sequence). CDR3 amino acids: CSARSSGTNTGELFF. CDR3 DNA: TGCAGTGCTAGATCGAGCGGGACGAACACCGGGGAGCTGTTTTTT.

The rearrangement uses TRBV7-2 and TRBJ1-1; D may be TRBD1 (6 bases). Per germline, CDR1 SGHTA and CDR2 FQGNSA. The CDR3 is made up of 15 amino acids. The V end was cut by 4 bases, the J end by 6 bases, with 18 bases between. CDR3 residues: CASSYRRQGYAEAFF. The DNA of the CDR3 is TGTGCCAGCAGCTACCGTCGTCAGGGGTATGCTGAAGCTTTCTTT.

This clonotype has a count of ten or more. The rearrangement links TRBV12-3 or TRBV12-4 to TRBJ2-2; 8 nucleotides line up with TRBD1. V was pared by 6 bases and J by 2 bases, with 8 bases of the junction left unmatched. The CDR3 extends over 16 amino acids. CDR3 in amino acids: CASRDSGGANTGELFF. The DNA for the CDR3 is TGTGCCAGCAGGGACTCAGGGGGCGCAAACACCGGGGAGCTGTTTTTT.

The V call is TRBV5-1, the J call TRBJ2-5, with D hard to call. The V gene lost 1 base and the J gene lost 7 bases, with 5 bases spanning the gap. CDR1 is SGHRS and CDR2 is YFSETQ in the germline V gene. The CDR3 totals 11 residues. The CDR3: CASSLYGTQYF. The CDR3 DNA sequence: TGCGCCAGCAGCTTGTATGGGACCCAGTACTTC. The whole variable domain, remainder taken from reference TRBV5-1 and TRBJ2-5, is KAGVTQTPRYLIKTRGQQVTLSCSPISGHRSVSWYQQTPGQGLQFLFEYFSETQRNKGNFPGRFSGRQFSNSRSEMNVSTLELGDSALYLCASSLYGTQYFGPGTRLLVL.

CDR3 nucleotides: TGTGCCAGCAGCCAACCAGCGGGAGGGGCAGATACGCAGTATTTT. Protein product: CASSQPAGGADTQYF. The chain combines TRBV3-1 with TRBJ2-3, with 10 nucleotides matching TRBD2. Looked up from germline, CDR1 is LGHDT and CDR2 is YNNKEL (reference sequence). The V segment lost 2 bases and the J segment 4 bases; nucleotides outside the gene matches: 3. The CDR3 totals 15 residues.

The CDR3 nucleotides are TGCAGTGCTGCAGCCTTGGGACAGGGAGATCAGCCCCAGCATTTT. Amino acid sequence: CSAAALGQGDQPQHF. The chain joins TRBV20-1 to TRBJ1-5, with 9 bases that match TRBD1. From germline, CDR1 is DFQATT and CDR2 SNEGSKA (reference sequence). CDR3 length: 15 residues. Trimming removed 5 bases from V and 5 bases from J; junction bases left unmatched: 10.

The chain couples TRBV12-3 or TRBV12-4 to TRBJ1-6; a weak D match, TRBD1 (5 bases). V lost 5 bases to trimming and J lost 6 bases, with 11 bases between them. The CDR3 length is 14 residues. In DNA form, the CDR3 reads TGTGCCAGCAGTGCTGACAGTGTTAATTCACCCCTCCACTTT. Translation gives CASSADSVNSPLHF.

The table lists this clonotype with a few counts. The gene calls are TRBV5-6 and TRBJ2-1; 7 bases agree with TRBD1. The CDR3 consists of 14 residues. Germline-derived CDR1 and CDR2 are SGHDT and YYEEEE. V lost 0 bases, J lost 5 bases, and 2 bases stayed unmatched. The CDR3 DNA reads as TGTGCCAGCAGCTTGGGACAGGGAGACAATGAGCAGTTCTTC. Translation gives CASSLGQGDNEQFF.

This clonotype was seen many times. The chain carries TRBV28 and TRBJ2-2; 9 bases are shared with TRBD1. The CDR3 length is 14 residues. The ends lost 3 bases at V and 6 bases at J; junction bases unmatched: 2. From germline, CDR1 is MDHEN and CDR2 SYDVKM. Here the CDR3 reads CASSLTGGSGELFF. CDR3 nucleotides: TGTGCCAGCAGTTTGACAGGGGGGTCCGGGGAGCTGTTTTTT.

The rearrangement joins TRBV4-1 to TRBJ1-3, with 9 bases aligning to TRBD1. CDR3 length equals 17 residues. With V trimmed by 2 bases and J by 0 bases, 5 bases remained unmatched. CDR1 and CDR2 (germline): MGHRA, YSYEKL. CDR3 residues: CASSQMTGGISGNTIYF. The CDR3 DNA reads as TGCGCCAGCAGCCAAATGACAGGGGGAATCTCTGGAAACACCATATATTTT.

The chain couples TRBV5-1 to TRBJ2-3; the match to TRBD1 covers 7 bases. The CDR3 is made up of 14 amino acids. Germline CDR1 and CDR2: SGHRS and YFSETQ. V dropped 4 bases and J dropped 5; count of bases not matched to a gene: 7. The CDR3 region has the DNA TGCGCCAGCAGCCCGGGACAGTCCAGAGATACGCAGTATTTT. Encoded protein: CASSPGQSRDTQYF.

This clonotype has a handful of counts. The J gene is TRBJ2-1, the V gene TRBV4-3, with TRBD1 identical over 9 bases. With 3 bases clipped from V and 8 bases from J, the junction kept 5 bases outside the gene matches. CDR1 and CDR2 from the germline V gene are LGHNA and YSLEER. CDR3 length equals 14 residues. CDR3 DNA: TGCGCCAGCAGCCATGTGGACAGGGGCCATGAGCAGTTCTTC. This translates into CASSHVDRGHEQFF.

This clonotype showed up many times. The chain carries TRBV9 and TRBJ2-6, with 10 bases fitting TRBD1. The trim removed 2 bases at V and 2 bases at J, leaving 13 bases unmatched. Germline V CDR1 and CDR2: SGDLS, YYNGEE. The CDR3 consists of 20 residues. The CDR3 here is CASSVTMGTGERAGANVLTF. The DNA of the CDR3 is TGTGCCAGCAGCGTTACAATGGGGACAGGGGAACGAGCTGGGGCCAACGTCCTGACTTTC.

The V gene is TRBV5-1, the J gene TRBJ1-1; TRBD1 matches at 7 bases. The CDR3 covers 15 residues. The V gene end was trimmed by 4 bases and the J gene end by 1 base; junction bases not matched to a gene: 7. Germline V gene data show CDR1 as SGHRS and CDR2 as YFSETQ. In DNA form, the CDR3 reads TGCGCCAGCAGCCTGCCAGGGGGAGGGAACACTGAAGCTTTCTTT. The encoded protein is CASSLPGGGNTEAFF.

This clonotype has ten or more counts. The gene calls are TRBV20-1 and TRBJ2-3, with D perhaps matching TRBD1 or TRBD2 (5 bases each). The CDR3 is 15 amino acids. Germline CDR1 is DFQATT and CDR2 is SNEGSKA (reference sequence). The ends were cut back, 4 bases at V and 3 bases at J, with 17 bases in the middle. The CDR3 here is CSAKSPTGPTDTQYF. The CDR3 bases are TGCAGTGCTAAGTCACCGACGGGGCCTACAGATACGCAGTATTTT.

This clonotype was seen at least ten times. This sequence joins TRBV6-5 and TRBJ2-4; perhaps TRBD1 as D (6 bases). The CDR3 is 17 residues long. The germline V and J ends were trimmed by 2 bases and 1 base, with 15 bases remaining between them. CDR1 and CDR2 (germline): MNHEY, SVGAGI. The CDR3 here is CASSYGQGTAAKNIQYF. The CDR3 coding sequence is TGTGCCAGCAGTTACGGGCAGGGGACCGCGGCCAAAAACATTCAGTACTTC.

The V and J genes are TRBV7-6 and TRBJ2-1; the D gene is possibly TRBD1 (7 bases). There are 13 residues in the CDR3. From germline, CDR1 is SGHVS and CDR2 FNYEAQ. The V end was cut by 11 bases, the J end by 0 bases, with 11 bases between. The CDR3 nucleotides read TGTGCCGTGCGGGACAGCTCCTACAATGAGCAGTTCTTC. Encoded protein: CAVRDSSYNEQFF.

This clonotype was counted between two and nine times. The genes are TRBV4-3 and TRBJ2-7, with 9 nucleotides matching TRBD1. V lost 4 bases and J lost 5; bases outside the gene matches: 9. This CDR3 has 15 residues. Germline CDR1 reads LGHNA; CDR2 reads YSLEER. In DNA, the CDR3 is TGCGCCAGCAGCCGGAAGGGACAGGGAATAGACGAGCAGTACTTC. Translated, it gives CASSRKGQGIDEQYF.

This chain connects TRBV7-2 to TRBJ1-1; 7 bases map to TRBD1. CDR1 and CDR2 from the germline V gene are SGHTA and FQGNSA. V trimming: 6 bases; J trimming: 10 bases; junction bases outside the gene matches: 11. The CDR3 totals 13 residues. Written as DNA, the CDR3 is TGTGCCAGCAGGGGGACAGTGGGACTAGGAGCTTTCTTT. Translated, it gives CASRGTVGLGAFF.

At least ten counts were recorded for this clonotype. The V gene is TRBV13, the J gene TRBJ2-7; D remains unclear. Trimming removed 4 bases at V and 3 bases at J, with 10 bases between. CDR3 length: 13 amino acids. The V gene's germline CDR1 is PRHDT and CDR2 FYEKMQ (reference sequence). The CDR3 nucleotides are TGTGCCAGCAGCTCAAGGCATGACTACGAGCAGTACTTC. Encoded protein: CASSSRHDYEQYF.